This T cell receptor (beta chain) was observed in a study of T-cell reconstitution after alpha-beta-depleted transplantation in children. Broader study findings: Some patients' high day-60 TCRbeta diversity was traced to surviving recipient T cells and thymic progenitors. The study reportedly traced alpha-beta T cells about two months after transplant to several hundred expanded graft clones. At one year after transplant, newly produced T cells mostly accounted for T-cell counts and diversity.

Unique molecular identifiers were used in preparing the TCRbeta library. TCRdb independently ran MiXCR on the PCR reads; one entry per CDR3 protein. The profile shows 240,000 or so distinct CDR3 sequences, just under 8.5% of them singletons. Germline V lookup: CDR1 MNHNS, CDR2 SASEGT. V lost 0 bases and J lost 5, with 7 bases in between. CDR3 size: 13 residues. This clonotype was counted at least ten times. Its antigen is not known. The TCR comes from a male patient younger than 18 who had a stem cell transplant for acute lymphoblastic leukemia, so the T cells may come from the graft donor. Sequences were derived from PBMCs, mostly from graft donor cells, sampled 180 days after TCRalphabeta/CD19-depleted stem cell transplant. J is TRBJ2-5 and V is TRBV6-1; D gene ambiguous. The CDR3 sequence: CASSEAGFETQYF. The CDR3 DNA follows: TGTGCCAGCAGTGAAGCGGGGTTTGAGACCCAGTACTTC.